The T cell receptor beta chain described here comes from a study of preoperative IRX-2 immunotherapy in early breast cancer. In germline, CDR1 is SGHDN, CDR2 FVKESK. V was shortened by 0 bases and J by 14 bases, with 14 bases between the two germline ends. The CDR3 is made up of 14 amino acids. Treatment: preoperative locoregional IRX-2 cytokine immunotherapy. Samples came from a phase Ib trial of preoperative locoregional IRX-2 cytokine immunotherapy. This clone has only a few counts. Sequenced by immunoSEQ multiplex PCR; TCRdb stores in-frame clones only, minus some. The table has some 30,000 clones, less than 90% seen once; the top ten hold around 2.3%.

The receptor was derived from a human donor with breast cancer. The input for sequencing was lymph node tissue, taken from a patient treated with IRX-2 immunotherapy. The chain combines TRBV14 with TRBJ1-6, with D maybe TRBD1 (6 bases). The CDR3 region has the DNA TGTGCCAGCAGCCAAGATCCTCGGGGGCAGACCCTCCACTTT. It specifies CASSQDPRGQTLHF.